The sequence of this T cell receptor beta chain was determined in a study of blood T cell repertoires in COVID-19. Study summary: Sources were T cells, B-cell-depleted T cells, or PBMCs; the material itself was cDNA or gDNA.

Authors' methods: Scientists estimated how many nucleated cells there were by amplifying reference gene primers. The table came from immunoSEQ multiplex PCR; TCRdb's copy has only in-frame clones and leaves some out. The D gene and trimming were derived from the DNA, and the V and J assignments and clone size from that table. The sample contains about 160,000 clones, 70% to 80% of which appear only once. Germline CDR1 and CDR2: DFQATT and SNEGSKA (reference sequence). J gave up 1 base and V 3 bases, and 2 bases lay outside the gene matches. This CDR3 contains 14 residues. V usage is TRBV20-1 and J usage is TRBJ2-3, with 9 bases matching TRBD2. The TCR sequence derives from a man between 60 and 75 years old with acute or convalescent COVID-19. Material: peripheral blood. The CDR3 here is CSASPSGGTDTQYF. DNA for the CDR3: TGCAGTGCTAGTCCTAGCGGGGGCACAGATACGCAGTATTTT.